This is a list of T cell receptor beta chains from one sample in a study of cytotoxic CD8 clonotypes in ibrutinib-treated CLL. TCRdb keeps only in-frame clones here, not all; method: immunoSEQ multiplex PCR. The profile shows roughly 130,000 clones, more than 85% of them singletons. The source was PBMCs, collected after 12 months of ibrutinib treatment. The receptor set was obtained from a human donor with chronic lymphocytic leukemia. Both conserved end residues are part of each CDR3. The order of the fields is D gene, clone size, J gene, V gene, CDR3 protein, CDR3 DNA. A D gene is named only where the DNA matches it firmly. Clone size, where shown, is once, few, many, or a class for clones that have expanded.

TRBD1	.	TRBJ2-1	TRBV4-2	CASSPRTGRGEGEQFF	TGTGCCAGCAGCCCCCGGACAGGGCGAGGTGAGGGGGAGCAGTTCTTC
TRBD2	.	TRBJ2-1	TRBV7-3	CARRVYGGGRNEQFF	TGTGCCAGAAGAGTCTACGGGGGAGGGCGCAATGAGCAGTTCTTC
TRBD2	.	TRBJ2-7	TRBV4-2	CASSQDRSLAGVEQYF	TGTGCCAGCAGCCAAGATCGATCGCTAGCGGGAGTGGAGCAGTACTTC
.	few	TRBJ2-2	TRBV4-1	CASSQEGTSPGELFF	TGCGCCAGCAGCCAAGAAGGGACTTCCCCCGGGGAGCTGTTTTTT
TRBD2	.	TRBJ2-7	TRBV19	CASSIREASYEQYF	TGTGCCAGTAGTATTCGGGAGGCGTCCTACGAGCAGTACTTC
.	.	TRBJ2-1	TRBV27	CASRGGGGEQFF	TGTGCCAGCAGAGGTGGCGGGGGCGAGCAGTTCTTC
TRBD2	.	TRBJ2-1	TRBV28	CATLTGLEGSFEQFF	TGTGCCACCTTGACGGGACTAGAAGGTTCCTTTGAGCAGTTCTTC
.	.	TRBJ2-7	TRBV19	CASSISSQLPGEQYF	TGTGCCAGTAGTATATCCTCCCAACTCCCCGGCGAGCAGTACTTC
.	.	TRBJ2-7	TRBV5-1	CASSPDGEYEQYF	TGCGCCAGCAGCCCGGACGGAGAGTACGAGCAGTACTTC
.	.	TRBJ2-1	TRBV19	CASSMITGVNEQFF	TGTGCCAGTAGTATGATAACGGGGGTCAATGAGCAGTTCTTC
.	.	TRBJ2-7	TRBV5-8	CASSRDRSYEQYF	TGTGCCAGCAGCAGGGACCGATCCTACGAGCAGTACTTC
TRBD2	once	TRBJ2-6	TRBV6-4	CASSREGSGANVLTF	TGTGCCAGCAGTCGGGAGGGCTCTGGGGCCAACGTCCTGACTTTC
.	.	TRBJ1-4	TRBV28	CASGGEKLFF	TGTGCCAGCGGGGGTGAAAAACTGTTTTTT
.	.	TRBJ2-7	TRBV27	CASRDRTPPYEQYF	TGTGCCAGCAGAGACAGGACTCCACCCTACGAGCAGTACTTC
TRBD2	.	TRBJ2-4	TRBV7-9	CASSLAGASGIRQYF	TGTGCCAGCAGCTTAGCTGGGGCTAGCGGGATACGGCAGTACTTC
.	.	TRBJ2-7	TRBV28	CASSPDRTASAGQQYF	TGTGCCAGCAGCCCGGACAGGACCGCCTCGGCGGGACAGCAGTACTTC
.	.	TRBJ2-5	TRBV19	CASSIFGRETQETQYF	TGTGCCAGTAGTATTTTCGGTCGGGAGACCCAAGAGACCCAGTACTTC
.	.	TRBJ2-1	TRBV5-6	CASSLTGEKDEQFF	TGTGCCAGCAGCTTGACGGGAGAGAAGGATGAGCAGTTCTTC
.	few	TRBJ2-7	TRBV28	CASLSLNYEQYF	TGTGCCAGCCTGAGCCTGAACTACGAGCAGTACTTC
.	.	TRBJ1-2	TRBV18	CASSDTVGYGYTF	TGTGCCAGCTCAGACACCGTGGGGTATGGCTACACCTTC
.	.	TRBJ2-3	TRBV30	CAWSSGRSDTQYF	TGTGCCTGGAGTTCGGGGCGTTCGGATACGCAGTATTTT
.	.	TRBJ1-1	TRBV7-9	CASSLGGWTEAFF	TGTGCCAGCAGCTTAGGAGGATGGACTGAAGCTTTCTTT
.	.	TRBJ2-7	TRBV27	CASSDQGEGYEQYF	TGTGCCAGCAGCGATCAGGGAGAGGGCTACGAGCAGTACTTC
.	.	TRBJ1-2	TRBV18	CASSLRQDPNYGYTF	TGTGCCAGCTCACTGCGACAGGACCCTAACTATGGCTACACCTTC
TRBD2	.	TRBJ2-7	TRBV6-6	CASQPPGTSGHEQYF	TGTGCCAGCCAGCCCCCCGGGACTAGCGGGCACGAGCAGTACTTC
.	.	TRBJ2-5	TRBV28	CASSSSGTKGETQYF	TGTGCCAGTAGCTCATCCGGGACAAAGGGAGAGACCCAGTACTTC
.	.	TRBJ2-5	TRBV7-9	CASSLWTAGQETQYF	TGTGCCAGCAGCTTATGGACAGCCGGACAAGAGACCCAGTACTTC
.	once	TRBJ1-3	TRBV5-1	CASSPRPGNTIYF	TGCGCCAGCAGCCCCAGGCCCGGAAACACCATATATTTT
TRBD2	.	TRBJ2-7	TRBV28	CASGLAGGPIYEQYF	TGTGCCAGCGGGCTAGCGGGAGGGCCCATATACGAGCAGTACTTC
TRBD1	.	TRBJ2-3	TRBV6-4	CASFFGGQGSTDTQYF	TGTGCCAGCTTCTTCGGGGGACAGGGTTCCACAGATACGCAGTATTTT
TRBD2	.	TRBJ2-1	TRBV6-6	CASSYPASGNEQFF	TGTGCCAGCAGTTATCCGGCTAGCGGAAATGAGCAGTTCTTC
TRBD2	.	TRBJ2-7	TRBV5-6	CASSLGLAQYEQYF	TGTGCCAGCAGCCTGGGACTAGCGCAGTACGAGCAGTACTTC
.	.	TRBJ2-1	TRBV19	CASSIFGGNSYNEQFF	TGTGCCAGTAGTATTTTTGGCGGGAACTCCTACAATGAGCAGTTCTTC
.	.	TRBJ2-1	TRBV7-6	CASSPVRGLNNEQFF	TGTGCCAGCAGCCCCGTGCGGGGGCTAAACAATGAGCAGTTCTTC
TRBD1	.	TRBJ2-6	TRBV7-3	CASSLDRAAAGANVLTF	TGTGCCAGCAGCTTGGACAGGGCGGCGGCTGGGGCCAACGTCCTGACTTTC
TRBD2	.	TRBJ2-2	TRBV7-8	CASSLGYTSANTGELFF	TGTGCCAGCAGCTTAGGCTATACTAGCGCGAACACCGGGGAGCTGTTTTTT
.	.	TRBJ2-7	TRBV6-5	CASSRRGYEQYF	TGTGCCAGCAGCAGGAGGGGCTACGAGCAGTACTTC
.	.	TRBJ1-5	TRBV27	CASGVVHQPQHF	TGTGCCAGCGGAGTTGTCCATCAGCCCCAGCATTTT
TRBD1	.	TRBJ2-1	TRBV10-2	CASSEGQGSFNEQFF	TGCGCCAGCAGTGAGGGACAGGGCTCCTTCAATGAGCAGTTCTTC
.	.	TRBJ2-7	TRBV5-1	CASSLQWGAAEDEQCF	TGCGCCAGCAGCCTCCAATGGGGGGCGGCTGAAGACGAGCAGTGCTTC
.	.	TRBJ2-3	TRBV5-1	CASSSGTSITDTQYF	TGCGCCAGCAGCTCCGGGACATCTATCACAGATACGCAGTATTTT
.	.	TRBJ2-7	TRBV18	CASSPTLDRTAEQYF	TGTGCCAGCTCACCAACGCTAGACAGGACGGCCGAGCAGTACTTC
.	.	TRBJ2-7	TRBV10-3	CAIGKQSGEQYF	TGTGCCATTGGGAAGCAGTCGGGCGAGCAGTACTTC
.	.	TRBJ2-1	TRBV7-3	CASSRGTVHSYNEQFF	TGTGCCAGCAGCAGGGGGACGGTCCACTCCTACAATGAGCAGTTCTTC
.	.	TRBJ2-7	TRBV6-8	CASSYRRGGSSYEQYF	TGTGCCAGCAGTTACAGGAGAGGGGGAAGCTCCTACGAGCAGTACTTC
.	.	TRBJ2-7	TRBV10-1	CASSDPGTDAIYEQYF	TGCGCCAGCAGTGACCCCGGGACCGACGCTATTTACGAGCAGTACTTC
TRBD1	once	TRBJ2-4	TRBV7-2	CASSPSISSGGIQYF	TGTGCCAGCAGCCCCTCGATCTCCTCAGGGGGCATTCAGTACTTC